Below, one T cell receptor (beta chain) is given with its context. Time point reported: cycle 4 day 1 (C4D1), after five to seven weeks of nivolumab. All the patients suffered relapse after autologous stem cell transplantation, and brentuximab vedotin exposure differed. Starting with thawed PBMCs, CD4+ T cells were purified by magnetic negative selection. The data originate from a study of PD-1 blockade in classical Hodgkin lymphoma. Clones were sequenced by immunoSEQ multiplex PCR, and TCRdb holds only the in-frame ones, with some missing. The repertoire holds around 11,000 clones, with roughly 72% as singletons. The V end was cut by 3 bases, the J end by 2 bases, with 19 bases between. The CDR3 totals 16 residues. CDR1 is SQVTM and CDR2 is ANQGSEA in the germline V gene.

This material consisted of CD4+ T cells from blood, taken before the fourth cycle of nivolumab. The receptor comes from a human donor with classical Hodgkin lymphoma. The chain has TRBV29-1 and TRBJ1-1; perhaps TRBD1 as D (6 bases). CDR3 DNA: TGCAGCGTTGACACTCTACAGGGATGGATAAACACTGAAGCTTTCTTT. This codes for CSVDTLQGWINTEAFF.